This TCR beta chain was sequenced in a study of tumor-infiltrating lymphocytes in primary liver carcinoma. Study background: Among the tumors, stages were T1-T3 N0M0 and sizes about 4 to 10 cm. Each of the samples returned roughly 3.65 to 7.5 million productive TCRbeta reads (a yield similar across tissue types). Study observations and caveats: Lower overlap was observed for tumor-adjacent and tumor-blood pairs relative to tumor region pairs. Tumors and blood were compared for top-250-clone fraction, and tumors had the significantly higher value (p = 0.039).

Trimming removed 9 bases from V and 6 bases from J, with 16 bases in between. This CDR3 spans 13 amino acids. TCR beta cDNA was reverse-transcribed from roughly 0.45 ug of total RNA. The reaction used a constant-region primer and ProtoScript II reverse transcriptase. ARM-PCR was slightly modified, and three nested multiplex PCR rounds with it gave rise to the TCR beta libraries. Primers for the first two PCR rounds were TRBV1-TRBV30 forward primers and a C-beta reverse primer (about 11 cycles per round). TCRdb called the multiplex PCR reads again in MiXCR, with one record for every CDR3 protein. Of over 100,000 distinct CDR3 sequences listed, approximately 71% are singletons. As for this clonotype: What it recognizes is unknown.

Without any cell sorting, roughly 20-33 mg of bulk tissue yielded co-extracted RNA and DNA. The chain has TRBV12-3 or TRBV12-4 and TRBJ2-3; possibly TRBD2 for D (7 bases). The TCR sequence derives from a woman aged 60-75 years with primary liver carcinoma and hepatitis B virus infection. The sample taken for sequencing was tumor-adjacent normal liver tissue. CDR3 residues: CASGEGGGDTQYF. The CDR3 nucleotides read TGTGCCAGTGGCGAAGGGGGGGGCGATACGCAGTATTTT.